The rows below give T cell receptor beta chains drawn from one sample of a study of cytomegalovirus exposure and HLA in healthy donors. Some clones are missing from TCRdb's copy, which holds only in-frame ones; the method was immunoSEQ multiplex PCR. Among more than 110,000 clones listed, approximately 80% were seen once. The sample was PBMCs. The receptors derive from a male donor in good health and CMV-seronegative. CDR3s include the opening cysteine and the closing phenylalanine or tryptophan. D genes are given only for firm matches. Size tells how often a clone was seen (once, few, many) or the class of an expanded clone, and some rows leave it out.

j_gene	abundance	d_gene	v_gene	len	CDR3nt	CDR3aa
TRBJ1-1	few	NA	TRBV7-8	12	TGTGCCAGCAGCTTCCCGGGAGCTGAAGCTTTCTTT	CASSFPGAEAFF
TRBJ1-2	NA	TRBD1	TRBV7-2	17	TGTGCCAGCAGCTTAGGAGCGGGACAGGGCTACTCCGGTGGCTACACCTTC	CASSLGAGQGYSGGYTF
TRBJ1-1	NA	NA	TRBV4-3	15	TGCGCCAGCAGCGCGACGGGACACCCGAACACTGAAGCTTTCTTT	CASSATGHPNTEAFF
TRBJ1-2	few	TRBD1	TRBV6-1	15	TGTGCCAGCGAGACCCCGAGGGGGCTTACGGGTGGCTACACCTTC	CASETPRGLTGGYTF
TRBJ2-3	once	TRBD1	TRBV10-1	14	TGCGCCAGCAGTAAGGGACAGATCACAGATACGCAGTATTTT	CASSKGQITDTQYF
TRBJ1-3	NA	TRBD1	TRBV7-9	15	TGTGCCAGCAGGTTGGGACAGGGAAGTGGAAACACCATATATTTT	CASRLGQGSGNTIYF
TRBJ2-2	NA	NA	TRBV27	13	TGTGCCAGCAGTAGCCATCACACCGGGGAGCTGTTTTTT	CASSSHHTGELFF
TRBJ2-3	NA	NA	TRBV27	12	TGTGCCAGCAGCCTCTCTGCAGATACGCAGTATTTT	CASSLSADTQYF
TRBJ2-5	NA	NA	TRBV7-9	14	TGTGCCAGCAGCTTTGGACACCTCCAAGAGACCCAGTACTTC	CASSFGHLQETQYF
TRBJ1-1	few	TRBD1	TRBV4-3	14	TGCGCCAGCAGCCAAGCGGACAGGGGGATGAAGGCTTTCTTT	CASSQADRGMKAFF
TRBJ2-2	NA	NA	TRBV9	13	TGTGCCAGCAGCGTTACTGCGACCGGGGAGCTGTTTTTT	CASSVTATGELFF
TRBJ1-1	once	TRBD1	TRBV6-4	14	TGTGCCAGCAGGAGGGGGCAGGAGAACACTGAAGCTTTCTTT	CASRRGQENTEAFF
TRBJ1-1	NA	NA	TRBV6-5	13	TGTGCCAGCAGAATTAACAGGGACGCTGAAGCTTTCTTT	CASRINRDAEAFF
TRBJ2-1	few	NA	TRBV4-3	12	TGCGCCAGCAGCCAAGATCTCCTTGAGCAGTTCTTC	CASSQDLLEQFF
TRBJ1-1	NA	NA	TRBV4-1	14	TGCGCCAGCAGCCAAGATGGGCAGGGATTGGGAGCTTTCTTT	CASSQDGQGLGAFF
TRBJ1-2	NA	NA	TRBV6-5	14	TGTGCCAGCACGAGGCCGGGAACTAACTATGGCTACACCTTC	CASTRPGTNYGYTF
TRBJ1-3	NA	NA	TRBV4-1	18	TGCGCCAGCAGCCAAGGTGCACTAGCGTTGTCCTCTGGAAACACCATATATTTT	CASSQGALALSSGNTIYF
TRBJ2-2	few	NA	TRBV7-3	18	TGTGCCAGCAGCTTCCTAGGCCCGACAGGTCGGGGCACCGGGGAGCTGTTTTTT	CASSFLGPTGRGTGELFF
TRBJ2-5	NA	TRBD1	TRBV7-8	16	TGTGCCAGCAGCTCGCTACGGACAGGGGGTGGAGAGACCCAGTACTTC	CASSSLRTGGGETQYF
TRBJ1-5	NA	TRBD1	TRBV28	17	TGTGCCAGCAGTTTATACAATACAGGGGGAAGGAATCAGCCCCAGCATTTT	CASSLYNTGGRNQPQHF
TRBJ2-7	NA	NA	TRBV28	13	TGTGCCAGCAGGACAGGCTCACCCTACGAGCAGTACTTC	CASRTGSPYEQYF
TRBJ2-3	NA	NA	TRBV7-6	14	TGTGCCAGCAGCTTAGACCGAGTCACAGATACGCAGTATTTT	CASSLDRVTDTQYF
TRBJ1-1	NA	NA	TRBV18	13	TGTGCCAGCTCACCATCTAACACGGGAAAAGCTTTCTTT	CASSPSNTGKAFF
TRBJ2-7	NA	NA	TRBV6-5	13	TGTGCCAGCAGTTCCGAGGGACATTCCGAGCAGTACTTC	CASSSEGHSEQYF
TRBJ1-4	NA	NA	TRBV5-1	12	TGCGCCAGCAGCTTGGATCTCGAAAAACTGTTTTTT	CASSLDLEKLFF
TRBJ1-5	NA	NA	TRBV28	14	TGTGCCAGCAGTCGACCCGAGGGGGTCCAGCCCCAGCATTTT	CASSRPEGVQPQHF
TRBJ1-4	NA	TRBD1	TRBV4-1	16	TGCGCCAGCAGCCAAGTAGGGGACAGCCCCAGGGAAAAACTGTTTTTT	CASSQVGDSPREKLFF
TRBJ2-5	NA	TRBD1	TRBV5-3	15	TGTGCCAGAAGCTTGCAGGGGGCTCCTCTAGAGACCCAGTACTTC	CARSLQGAPLETQYF
TRBJ1-6	NA	TRBD1	TRBV7-9	14	TGTGCCAGCAGCTTCGGGACAGGAAATTCACCCCTCCACTTT	CASSFGTGNSPLHF
TRBJ1-1	NA	TRBD1	TRBV2	13	TGTGCCAGCAGTAGACAGGGGAACACTGAAGCTTTCTTT	CASSRQGNTEAFF
TRBJ1-5	few	TRBD1	TRBV28	20	TGTGCCAGCACTCCCGGGGTGGGACAGGGGGCTCTAAGGGTCAATCAGCCCCAGCATTTT	CASTPGVGQGALRVNQPQHF
TRBJ1-2	NA	TRBD1	TRBV2	14	TGTGCCAGCCGTCCTGACAGGGCGAATGATGGCTACACCTTC	CASRPDRANDGYTF
TRBJ1-3	once	NA	TRBV6-1	13	TGTGCCAGCGGACAGATCTCTGGAAACACCATATATTTT	CASGQISGNTIYF
TRBJ2-5	NA	NA	TRBV2	12	TGTGCCAGCAGTGGACTAGAAGAGACCCAGTACTTC	CASSGLEETQYF
TRBJ2-1	NA	NA	TRBV4-1	17	TGCGCCAGCAGCCAAGCCAACAGTCTCACCGGCTACAATGAGCAGTTCTTC	CASSQANSLTGYNEQFF
TRBJ2-2	NA	TRBD1	TRBV5-4	16	TGTGCCAGCAGCTCGGACAGGGGGGCGAACACCGGGGAGCTGTTTTTT	CASSSDRGANTGELFF
TRBJ2-1	NA	NA	TRBV29-1	15	TGCAGCGTTGAAGTAACAGGGTTGCCCTACAATGAGCAGTTCTTC	CSVEVTGLPYNEQFF
TRBJ1-1	NA	NA	TRBV30	12	TGTGCCTGGAGCCGGGGAGCGGTTGAAGCTTTCTTT	CAWSRGAVEAFF
TRBJ2-1	NA	TRBD1	TRBV5-5	14	TGTGCCAGCAGCCCCGGGACAGGGGATGGAGAGCAGTTCTTC	CASSPGTGDGEQFF
TRBJ1-1	NA	TRBD1	TRBV23-1	19	TGCGCCAGCAGTCGAGACAGGGGGCGAGATAATAGACCGAACACTGAAGCTTTCTTT	CASSRDRGRDNRPNTEAFF
TRBJ2-3	NA	TRBD2	TRBV18	15	TGTGCCAGCTCACCACCGGTAGGGAGGGGAGATACGCAGTATTTT	CASSPPVGRGDTQYF
TRBJ1-1	NA	TRBD1	TRBV7-2	14	TGTGCCAGCAGCTTAGACGGGGCAGGGGGCAAAGCTTTCTTT	CASSLDGAGGKAFF